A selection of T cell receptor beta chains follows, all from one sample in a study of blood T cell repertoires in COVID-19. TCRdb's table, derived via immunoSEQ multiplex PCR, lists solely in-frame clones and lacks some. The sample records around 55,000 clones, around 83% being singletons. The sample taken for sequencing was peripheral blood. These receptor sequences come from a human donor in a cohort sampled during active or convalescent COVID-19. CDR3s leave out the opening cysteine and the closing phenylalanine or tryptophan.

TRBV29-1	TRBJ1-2	SVATGGYYGYT
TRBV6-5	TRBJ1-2	ASSYLGTGDGYT
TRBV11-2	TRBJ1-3	ASSSTVSSGNTIY
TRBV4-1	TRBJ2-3	ASSQDRTSGGLSDTQY
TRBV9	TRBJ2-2	ASSVPRGGSGTGELF
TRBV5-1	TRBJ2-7	ASSPLQGDEQY
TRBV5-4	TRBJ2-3	ASSSLERGLDTQY
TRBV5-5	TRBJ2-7	ASSSTGGSYEQY
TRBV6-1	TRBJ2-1	ASSEAAGTGRNEQF
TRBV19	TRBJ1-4	ASRLTDNNEKLF
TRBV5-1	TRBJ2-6	ASSLASDRVSGANVLT
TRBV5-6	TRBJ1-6	ASSPGDRLINSPLH
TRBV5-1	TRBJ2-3	ASSSYPRGQGDTQY
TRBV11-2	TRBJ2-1	ASSPGSSPNEQF
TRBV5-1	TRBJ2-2	ASSPLTGSGPGELF
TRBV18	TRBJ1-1	ASSPQRETEAF
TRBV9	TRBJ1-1	ASSETLTDEAF
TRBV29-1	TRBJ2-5	STPGTSAETQY
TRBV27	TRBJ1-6	ASSWGGLSYNSPLH
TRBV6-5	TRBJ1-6	ASRRGNSPLH
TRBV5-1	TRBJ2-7	ASSLAAGGPDEQY
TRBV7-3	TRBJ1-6	ASSSGQGHSPLH
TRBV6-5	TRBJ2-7	ASVPLSSRPYEQY
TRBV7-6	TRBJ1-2	ASSLGRGRYT
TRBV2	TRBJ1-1	ASSKSFNTEAF
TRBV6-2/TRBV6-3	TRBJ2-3	ASSYTQGGGADTQY
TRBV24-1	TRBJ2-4	ATRSSPPGGHIQY
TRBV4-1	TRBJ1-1	ASSQRSTGGGNTEAF
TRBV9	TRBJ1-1	ASSVGGTLNTEAF
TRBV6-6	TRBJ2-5	ASSRQGAPQETQY
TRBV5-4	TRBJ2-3	ASTASGGYTDTQY
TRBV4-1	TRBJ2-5	ASSQSGGETQY
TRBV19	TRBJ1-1	ASSVGGAKTEAF
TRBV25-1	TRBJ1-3	ASSSPRGSFSGNTIY
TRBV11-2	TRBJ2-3	ASSLGGQRGLTDTQY
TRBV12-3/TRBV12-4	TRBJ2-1	ASSLQVNNEQF
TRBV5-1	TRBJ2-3	ASSVPTGGDTQY
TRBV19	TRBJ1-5	ASSSAGNNQPQH
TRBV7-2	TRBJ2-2	ASSFLAGGSGELF
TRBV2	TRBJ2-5	ASSEVLAETQY
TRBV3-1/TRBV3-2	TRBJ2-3	ASSPSGITDTQY
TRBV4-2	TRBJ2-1	ASSQDSTSGGSYNEQF
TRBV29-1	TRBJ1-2	SASRGPDGYT
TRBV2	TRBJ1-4	ASSGERGAGEKLF